The 30 T cell receptor beta chains below were found in one sample sequenced in a study of blood T cell repertoires in COVID-19. Clones were read by immunoSEQ multiplex PCR, and TCRdb kept only the in-frame ones, dropping some. The table includes 95,000 or so clones, about four fifths detected once. The specimen sequenced was peripheral blood. These receptors were taken from a woman aged 80 or older with active or convalescent COVID-19.

This clone was seen a single time. The chain has TRBV20-1 and TRBJ1-6, with D perhaps TRBD1 (6 bases). The V end lost 3 bases, the J end lost 7 bases, and 10 bases lay between the germline ends. The CDR3 extends over 13 amino acids. Germline CDR1 is DFQATT and CDR2 is SNEGSKA (reference sequence). Here the CDR3 DNA reads TGCAGTGCTAGTTGGACAGTAAATTCACCCCTCCACTTT. This gives the protein CSASWTVNSPLHF.

This chain joins TRBV5-4 and TRBJ2-3, with 7 positions matching TRBD2. The germline gives CDR1 SGHNT, CDR2 YYREEE (reference sequence). V trimming: 4 bases; J trimming: 2 bases; junction bases outside the gene matches: 7. This CDR3 is 15 amino acids long. Written as DNA, the CDR3 is TGTGCCAGCAGCACGGGGGAGGGGAACACAGATACGCAGTATTTT. This sequence encodes CASSTGEGNTDTQYF.

The genes are TRBV7-9 and TRBJ2-1; TRBD2 agrees at 12 bases. Germline assignment: CDR1 SEHNR and CDR2 FQNEAQ (reference sequence). The CDR3 spans 15 residues. The J segment lost 7 bases and the V segment lost 0 bases, leaving 1 base of the junction unmatched. The CDR3 loop is CASSLALAGGNEQFF. CDR3 DNA sequence: TGTGCCAGCAGCTTAGCTCTAGCGGGAGGGAATGAGCAGTTCTTC.

The table lists this clone with a few counts. The chain couples TRBV10-3 to TRBJ1-5; 7 nucleotides line up with TRBD1. The CDR3 has 15 residues. Germline V lookup: CDR1 ENHRY, CDR2 SYGVKD. Losses at the gene ends were 2 bases for V and 2 bases for J; bases not matched to a gene: 3. As DNA, the CDR3 is TGTGCCATCAGTGAGGGACAGGAAGGCAATCAGCCCCAGCATTTT. Protein product: CAISEGQEGNQPQHF.

The sample holds one count of this clone. The chain is built from TRBV19 and TRBJ2-4; D is possibly TRBD2 (6 bases). Germline CDR1 and CDR2: LNHDA and SQIVND (reference sequence). Trimming left V 5 bases short and J 1 base short, with 21 bases between. This CDR3 has 18 residues. The CDR3 region is CASSLRGTLVGAKNIQYF. In DNA form, the CDR3 reads TGTGCCAGTAGTCTACGAGGGACTTTGGTCGGGGCCAAAAACATTCAGTACTTC.

The chain carries TRBV28 and TRBJ1-1, with a tentative D call TRBD1 (6 bases). The CDR3 spans 16 residues. Trimming removed 3 bases at V and 5 bases at J, with 19 bases between. Germline lookup yields CDR1 MDHEN and CDR2 SYDVKM. CDR3 nucleotide sequence: TGTGCCAGCAGTTTTTTTTCCAGAGGGAGGGGGACTGAAGCTTTCTTT. It yields the protein CASSFFSRGRGTEAFF.

The J gene is TRBJ2-3, the V gene TRBV10-3, with 8 nucleotides matching TRBD2. After removal of 10 bases from V and 6 bases from J, the junction contained 6 bases not matched to a gene. The germline V gene encodes CDR1 ENHRY and CDR2 SYGVKD. The CDR3 consists of 12 residues. CDR3 sequence: CASSAGGDTQYF. CDR3 sequence (DNA): TGTGCCAGCAGCGCGGGGGGTGATACGCAGTATTTT.

The rearrangement joins TRBV6-1 to TRBJ1-5, with D possibly matching TRBD1 (5 bases). Trimming left V 3 bases short and J 4 bases short, with 16 bases between. Germline CDR1 and CDR2: MNHNS and SASEGT. CDR3 length: 16 amino acids. The CDR3: CASSDGTLGGNQPQHF. The CDR3 coding sequence is TGTGCCAGCAGTGACGGGACTCTCGGGGGGAATCAGCCCCAGCATTTT.

In its sample, this clone was seen a few times. The chain has TRBV7-2 and TRBJ2-3, with TRBD2 matching 8 bases. This CDR3 contains 15 residues. V gave up 2 bases and J gave up 4 bases; unmatched junction bases: 5. Per germline, CDR1 SGHTA and CDR2 FQGNSA. CDR3 residues: CASSLQAGDSDTQYF. The CDR3 bases are TGTGCCAGCAGCTTACAAGCGGGAGACTCAGATACGCAGTATTTT.

The gene calls are TRBV5-6 and TRBJ2-7; 9 bases align to TRBD1. The CDR3 loop spans 14 amino acids. The ends lost 4 bases at V and 4 bases at J; junction bases unmatched: 6. The germline CDR1 and CDR2 sequences are SGHDT and YYEEEE. For the CDR3, the DNA is TGTGCCAGCAGCACAACAGGGGGCTTTTACGAGCAGTACTTC. Amino acid sequence: CASSTTGGFYEQYF.

The rearrangement joins TRBV3-1 (or the pseudogene TRBV3-2) to TRBJ2-5; no reliable D call. The CDR3 is 12 residues long. Germline CDR1 and CDR2: LGHDT and YNNKEL (reference sequence). Trimming stripped 4 bases from V and 5 bases from J, with 8 bases between. The CDR3 DNA reads TGTGCCAGCAGCCTAGGCAGGGAGACCCAGTACTTC. Amino acids: CASSLGRETQYF.

The V call is TRBV7-8, the J call TRBJ2-1, with TRBD2 identical over 8 bases. The CDR3 length is 17 residues. The junction had 14 bases not matched to a gene; V was cut back by 5 bases and J by 5 bases. The germline V gene has CDR1 SGHVS and CDR2 FQNEAQ. Here the CDR3 DNA reads TGTGCCAGCAGCCGAGGCGGGGGGACTAGTTCTGACAATGAGCAGTTCTTC. It yields the protein CASSRGGGTSSDNEQFF.

This chain connects TRBV7-9 to TRBJ1-2; no reliable D call. The V end was cut by 0 bases, the J end by 0 bases, with 8 bases between. Germline loops: CDR1 SEHNR, CDR2 FQNEAQ (reference sequence). This CDR3 has 15 amino acids. The CDR3 is CASSLAEEANYGYTF. The CDR3 DNA reads TGTGCCAGCAGCTTAGCGGAGGAAGCTAACTATGGCTACACCTTC.

The chain couples TRBV7-9 to TRBJ2-7; 8 nucleotides align to TRBD1. From germline, CDR1 is SEHNR and CDR2 FQNEAQ (reference sequence). V dropped 7 bases and J dropped 5; count of bases not matched to a gene: 10. This CDR3 is 14 amino acids long. This CDR3 reads CASTVGTGFNEQYF. CDR3 nucleotides: TGTGCCAGCACCGTAGGGACAGGTTTCAACGAGCAGTACTTC.

The chain has TRBV29-1 and TRBJ1-1, with 8 bases fitting TRBD1. V gave up 4 bases and J gave up 1 base; unmatched junction bases: 8. The CDR3 is 15 residues long. Germline V gene lookup returns CDR1 SQVTM and CDR2 ANQGSEA. CDR3 in amino acids: CSVGQGARANTEAFF. In nucleotides, the CDR3 is TGCAGCGTTGGGCAGGGGGCGCGGGCGAACACTGAAGCTTTCTTT.

This clone appeared a few times. The chain employs TRBV5-6 and TRBJ2-7; 8 nucleotides match TRBD2. Germline V gene sequence: CDR1 SGHDT, CDR2 YYEEEE. The J segment lost 6 bases and the V segment lost 2 bases, leaving 7 bases of the junction unmatched. The CDR3 runs 14 residues. The CDR3 nucleotides are TGTGCCAGCAGCTTAAGAAGCGGGAGTGGCGAGCAGTACTTC. Translating gives CASSLRSGSGEQYF.

CDR3 region: CASSRRTGGNQPQHF. The CDR3 DNA reads as TGTGCCAGCAGCCGTCGGACAGGGGGCAATCAGCCCCAGCATTTT. The J gene is TRBJ1-5, the V gene TRBV7-2, with 9 bases matching TRBD1. Germline V gene lookup returns CDR1 SGHTA and CDR2 FQGNSA. The CDR3 runs to 15 residues. The J segment lost 2 bases and the V segment lost 5 bases, leaving 4 bases of the junction unmatched.

The gene calls are TRBV2 and TRBJ2-7; no clear D gene. Looked up from germline, CDR1 is SNHLY and CDR2 is FYNNEI. CDR3 length: 12 amino acids. Between the trimmed V and J ends, which lost 2 bases and 2 bases, there was a span of 4 bases. The CDR3: CASSEYTYEQYF. In DNA, the CDR3 is TGTGCCAGCAGTGAATACACCTACGAGCAGTACTTC.

This chain links TRBV28 with TRBJ2-3; the D gene is possibly TRBD1 (7 bases). There are 13 residues in the CDR3. Germline values: CDR1 MDHEN, CDR2 SYDVKM. V shed 10 bases and J shed 2 bases, with 13 bases lying between them. For the CDR3, the DNA is TGTGCCATTGCGGGACAGCTCACAGATACGCAGTATTTT. It encodes CAIAGQLTDTQYF. The full variable domain, in which reference TRBV28 and TRBJ2-3 provide the parts outside the CDR3, is DVKVTQSSRYLVKRTGEKVFLECVQDMDHENMFWYRQDPGLGLRLIYFSYDVKMKEKGDIPEGYSVSREKKERFSLILESASTNQTSMYLCAIAGQLTDTQYFGPGTRLTVL.

The chain recombines TRBV6-5 with TRBJ2-7; 8 bases are a match to TRBD2. The CDR3 contains 13 residues. The V gene's germline CDR1 is MNHEY and CDR2 SVGAGI. The V and J ends lost 6 bases and 7 bases, in that order; junction bases with no gene match: 8. CDR3 nucleotides: TGTGCCAGCAGGGCCGGACTAGCTTGGGAGCAGTACTTC. This gives the protein CASRAGLAWEQYF.

For the CDR3, the DNA is TGTGCCAGCACCAACAGCGGAGGCCCCTACAATGAGCAGTTCTTC. This gives the protein CASTNSGGPYNEQFF. The J gene is TRBJ2-1, the V gene TRBV28; possibly TRBD2 for D (5 bases). Per the germline V gene, CDR1 is MDHEN and CDR2 is SYDVKM. The CDR3 totals 15 residues. Between the trimmed V and J ends, which lost 7 bases and 2 bases, there was a span of 15 bases.

The chain links TRBV5-1 to TRBJ2-2; 10 bases are a match to TRBD1. The CDR3 has 17 amino acids. Germline loops: CDR1 SGHRS, CDR2 YFSETQ. V shed 4 bases, J shed 1 base, and the junction held 7 bases outside the gene matches. The DNA of the CDR3 is TGCGCCAGCAGCACTGGGACAGGGGTCGGGAACACCGGGGAGCTGTTTTTT. It specifies CASSTGTGVGNTGELFF.

The chain has TRBV11-2 and TRBJ2-2; TRBD2 aligns across 7 bases. The CDR3 consists of 15 residues. With 0 bases clipped from V and 5 bases from J, the junction kept 3 bases outside the gene matches. CDR1 and CDR2 from the germline V gene are SGHAT and FQNNGV. CDR3 DNA: TGTGCCAGCAGCTTAGAGGCTAGCGGTACCGGGGAGCTGTTTTTT. Translation gives CASSLEASGTGELFF.

This clone was seen a few times. This chain joins TRBV5-6 and TRBJ1-5; weak D call: TRBD1 (6 bases). This CDR3 has 14 amino acids. Trimming cost V 5 bases and J 4 bases, with 13 bases left between them. The germline CDR1 and CDR2 sequences are SGHDT and YYEEEE. The CDR3 DNA is TGTGCCAGCAGTTTAGACAGGACGAATCAGCCCCAGCATTTT. This sequence encodes CASSLDRTNQPQHF.

J is TRBJ1-4 and V is TRBV28, with TRBD1 matching 7 bases. The germline gives CDR1 MDHEN, CDR2 SYDVKM. With 1 base clipped from V and 8 bases from J, the junction kept 7 bases outside the gene matches. CDR3 length equals 15 residues. The CDR3 bases are TGTGCCAGCAGTTTATTACAAGGGGGCATAGAAAAACTGTTTTTT. Protein product: CASSLLQGGIEKLFF.

The chain has TRBV20-1 and TRBJ2-3; no reliable D call. Trimming removed 3 bases at V and 5 bases at J, with 6 bases between. CDR3 length equals 11 residues. Germline CDR1 is DFQATT and CDR2 is SNEGSKA (reference sequence). In DNA form, the CDR3 reads TGCAGTGCTAGGTCGAGAGATACGCAGTATTTT. Amino acid sequence: CSARSRDTQYF.

In its sample, this clone was seen once. Other nucleotide sequences from this sample produce the same CDR3. V and J are TRBV28 and TRBJ2-3, with TRBD2 matching 7 bases. The CDR3 has 15 amino acids. Germline V gene lookup returns CDR1 MDHEN and CDR2 SYDVKM. V was clipped by 5 bases and J by 2 bases; unmatched bases: 7. The CDR3 region has the DNA TGTGCCAGCAGTCTCCCTAGCGGACTCACAGATACGCAGTATTTT. It translates to CASSLPSGLTDTQYF. Looking up the rest from reference TRBV28 and TRBJ2-3 gives the full variable domain: DVKVTQSSRYLVKRTGEKVFLECVQDMDHENMFWYRQDPGLGLRLIYFSYDVKMKEKGDIPEGYSVSREKKERFSLILESASTNQTSMYLCASSLPSGLTDTQYFGPGTRLTVL.

The table lists this clone with a few counts. Compared with germline, one end of the junction differs, possibly owing to a read error. This chain links TRBV15 with TRBJ1-4, with D unclear. CDR3 length equals 14 residues. CDR1 is LNHNV and CDR2 is YYDKDF in the germline V gene (reference sequence). CDR3 loop: CATSRRRTYEKLFF. CDR3 nucleotides: TGTGCCACCAGCCGACGACGAACTTATGAAAAACTATTTTTT.

The chain employs TRBV24-1 and TRBJ2-3, with no clear D. Germline values: CDR1 KGHDR, CDR2 SFDVKD. V was clipped by 4 bases and J by 2 bases, with 15 bases between them. CDR3 size: 16 residues. CDR3 bases: TGTGCCACCAGTGACCTCAGCGCACCACTCACAGATACGCAGTATTTT. Amino acids: CATSDLSAPLTDTQYF.

The V and J genes are TRBV29-1 and TRBJ2-1, with D maybe TRBD1 (6 bases). This CDR3 is built from 13 residues. Germline CDR1 and CDR2: SQVTM and ANQGSEA. V lost 4 bases and J 0 bases, leaving 7 bases between the germline ends. CDR3 sequence: CSVGQDSYNEQFF. In DNA form, the CDR3 reads TGCAGCGTTGGACAGGACTCCTACAATGAGCAGTTCTTC.